The 8 T cell receptor beta chains presented below share a single source sample, sequenced in a study of blood T cell repertoires in COVID-19. Repertoires were generated with immunoSEQ multiplex PCR, while TCRdb's copy carries only in-frame clones and drops some. The data show approximately 97,000 clones, with roughly 88% seen just once and 9.5% to 15% held by the top ten. Sequenced: peripheral blood. All receptors derive from a human donor in a cohort sampled during active COVID-19.

The chain's CDR3 is CASSISVSSYEQYF. The CDR3 nucleotides read TGTGCCAGTAGTATAAGCGTGAGCTCCTACGAGCAGTACTTC. The chain links TRBV19 to TRBJ2-7; unclear D gene. Trimming took 2 bases from V and 0 from J, leaving 8 bases between them. The germline V gene has CDR1 LNHDA and CDR2 SQIVND (reference sequence). CDR3 size: 14 residues. Supplemented by reference TRBV19 and TRBJ2-7, the full variable domain reads DGGITQSPKYLFRKEGQNVTLSCEQNLNHDAMYWYRQDPGQGLRLIYYSQIVNDFQKGDIAEGYSVSREKKESFPLTVTSAQKNPTAFYLCASSISVSSYEQYFGPGTRLTVT.

In its sample, this clone was seen a few times. The chain employs TRBV5-1 and TRBJ2-7, with 12 bases fitting TRBD1. Germline V lookup: CDR1 SGHRS, CDR2 YFSETQ. Unmatched junction bases numbered 4, after V lost 4 bases and J lost 5 bases. This CDR3 spans 14 amino acids. The DNA of the CDR3 is TGCGCCAGCAGCGGTGGGGACAGGGGGCACGAGCAGTACTTC. Residues: CASSGGDRGHEQYF.

This chain joins TRBV11-3 and TRBJ2-5, with 8 nucleotides matching TRBD2. The germline gives CDR1 SGHNT, CDR2 YENEEA. V lost 5 bases, J lost 4 bases, and 6 bases stayed unmatched. The CDR3 covers 14 residues. In nucleotides, the CDR3 is TGTGCCAGCAGCCCACCCGGGACTAGAGAGACCCAGTACTTC. Translation: CASSPPGTRETQYF.

The genes are TRBV9 and TRBJ1-1; unclear D gene. The CDR3 sequence is 13 residues long. V lost 0 bases, J lost 9 bases, and 12 bases lay in between. From germline, CDR1 is SGDLS and CDR2 YYNGEE. This chain's CDR3 is CASSVGAVPQAFF. The CDR3 DNA reads TGTGCCAGCAGCGTAGGGGCAGTACCTCAAGCTTTCTTT.

The DNA for the CDR3 is TGTGCCAGCAGCGCCGAAACTAGCGGGAGCCTCGACGAGCAGTACTTC. This translates into CASSAETSGSLDEQYF. This chain links TRBV13 with TRBJ2-7; 11 nucleotides agree with TRBD2. CDR1 PRHDT and CDR2 FYEKMQ come from the germline V gene (reference sequence). The V gene end was trimmed by 5 bases and the J gene end by 5 bases; junction bases not matched to a gene: 11. The CDR3 length is 16 residues.

This chain uses TRBV30 with TRBJ2-5; 8 bases fit TRBD1. Germline CDR1 reads GTSNPN; CDR2 reads SVGIG (reference sequence). The CDR3 has 14 residues. Trimming took 5 bases from V and 0 from J; bases not matched to a gene: 5. The CDR3 coding sequence is TGTGCCTGGGCCCGGGACAGGTACCAAGAGACCCAGTACTTC. Its translation is CAWARDRYQETQYF.

The chain's CDR3 is CASKDRAAGNTEAFF. Here the CDR3 DNA reads TGTGCCAGCAAGGACAGGGCTGCGGGGAACACTGAAGCTTTCTTT. The genes are TRBV7-2 and TRBJ1-1; 8 bases match TRBD1. The length of the CDR3 is 15 residues. Trimming cost V 7 bases and J 1 base; bases outside gene matches: 8. The germline V gene has CDR1 SGHTA and CDR2 FQGNSA.

V is TRBV27 and J is TRBJ2-1, with TRBD2 matching over 12 bases. J was trimmed by 10 bases and V by 6 bases; bases with no gene match: 10. Germline values: CDR1 MNHEY, CDR2 SMNVEV (reference sequence). The CDR3 loop spans 15 amino acids. Here the CDR3 reads CASSPGLAGIGEQFF. The CDR3 region has the DNA TGTGCCAGCAGCCCCGGACTAGCGGGAATTGGCGAGCAGTTCTTC.